Reported below is one T cell receptor (beta chain). Its target is unknown. V lost 2 bases and J lost 4; bases outside the gene matches: 5. Germline V gene lookup returns CDR1 SGHTS and CDR2 YDEGEE. The CDR3 contains 15 residues. Caucasian adults residing in Nashville, Tennessee made up all the donors. It was into CD45RA+ naive and CD45RA-negative memory subsets that the CD4+ cells were split. This entry belongs to a study of shared clonotypes between healthy human individuals. Study results and caveats: Non-shared clonotypes had lower generation probabilities than clonotypes shared by all four sorted-subset donors.

Every subset's genomic DNA went evenly onto several immunoSEQ plates. The repertoire was sequenced with immunoSEQ multiplex PCR; TCRdb's copy has only in-frame clones and lacks some. The sample lists more than 1,200,000 clones, less than 99% occurring once. This sequence originates from a man between 25 and 39 years old in good health. Sequenced input: naive CD4+ T cells sorted from blood. Subset reported: CD45RA+ positively selected. The chain couples TRBV5-8 to TRBJ2-3, with 9 bases fitting TRBD1. CDR3: CASSLPGQGSDTQYF. The CDR3 bases are TGTGCCAGCAGCTTACCGGGACAGGGATCAGATACGCAGTATTTT.